The source of this TCR beta chain is a study of identical twins. Study observations and caveats: There is a chance that invariant MAIT and iNKT cells partially muddied zero-insertion analyses. Among monozygotic twins, out-of-frame TCR alpha sharing exceeded what models predicted.

V dropped 3 bases and J dropped 5 bases, with 6 bases sitting between them. The CDR3 totals 11 residues. Germline loops: CDR1 DFQATT, CDR2 SNEGSKA (reference sequence). From the 5' RACE reads, TCRdb called clonotypes with MiXCR, one entry per CDR3 protein. The sample lists under 350,000 distinct CDR3 sequences, just under 9.5% occurring once. This clonotype was observed many times. The target antigen is unknown. These data also formed part of another study, on yellow fever vaccine responses in identical twins.

Sequenced input: CD8+ T cells sorted from blood. The TCR was taken from a woman between 18 and 29 years old in good health. The rearrangement uses TRBV20-1 and TRBJ2-3; D ambiguous. Written as DNA, the CDR3 is TGCAGTGCTAGTTGGGGAGATACGCAGTATTTT. Amino acids: CSASWGDTQYF.